This T cell receptor beta chain emerged from a study of T-cell memory formation after mild COVID-19. 5'RACE, which relied on constant-segment primers, yielded TCR alpha and TCR beta cDNA libraries carrying sample barcodes and UMIs. TCRdb re-analysed the 5' RACE reads in MiXCR, keeping a single row per CDR3 protein. The sample includes 500,000 to 550,000 distinct CDR3 sequences, around 20% of them seen just once. Germline-derived CDR1 and CDR2 are SGHNT and YYREEE (reference sequence). V was pared by 4 bases and J by 0 bases, with 15 bases between. The length of the CDR3 is 16 residues. Study-wide results and limits: Memory from before infection featured some responding clones, which suggests cross-reactive memory joined. Of the contracting clones, CD4+ ones lay mainly in CM and EM, and CD8+ ones in EMRA.

As for this clonotype: Its matching antigen is unknown.

The clonotype comes from an adult woman who had mild COVID-19 (a few samples of this study predate the infection). Cell type and time point are not known. This chain uses TRBV5-4 with TRBJ2-3; D remains ambiguous. The sequenced sample consisted of PBMCs or a T cell subset sorted from them (not recorded which). The CDR3 sequence: CASSQDGAPSTDTQYF. CDR3 coding DNA: TGTGCCAGCAGCCAGGATGGAGCGCCTAGCACAGATACGCAGTATTTT.